Each of the 17 T cell receptor beta chains below was sequenced from the same sample in a study of identical twins. TCRdb called the 5' RACE reads again in MiXCR, with one record for every CDR3 protein. Of under 900,000 distinct CDR3 sequences detected, about 18% appear once; the ten largest clones hold 10% to 15%. These sequences were also reported in another study, on T cells expressing NK-cell markers.

Sequencing used PBMCs. The receptor set was obtained from a woman between 18 and 30 years old in good health.

This clonotype turned up a few times. The chain recombines TRBV18 with TRBJ2-1; D gene uncertain. Trimming cost V 3 bases and J 0 bases, with 15 bases left between them. In germline, CDR1 is KGHSH, CDR2 LQKENI. The CDR3 covers 17 residues. The CDR3 loop reads CASSPRDYRSSYNEQFF. The CDR3 region has the DNA TGTGCCAGCTCACCCCGAGATTATAGGAGCTCCTACAATGAGCAGTTCTTC. Filled out from reference TRBV18 and TRBJ2-1, the complete variable domain reads NAGVMQNPRHLVRRRGQEARLRCSPMKGHSHVYWYRQLPEEGLKFMVYLQKENIIDESGMPKERFSAEFPKEGPSILRIQQVVRGDSAAYFCASSPRDYRSSYNEQFFGPGTRLTVL.

The chain joins TRBV6-5 to TRBJ1-3; D may be TRBD1 (5 bases). The CDR3 runs to 15 residues. V was shortened by 0 bases and J by 4 bases, with 10 bases between the two germline ends. Germline V gives CDR1 MNHEY, CDR2 SVGAGI. The DNA for the CDR3 is TGTGCCAGCAGTTACTCGTTCCGGGGGGGAAACACCATATATTTT. This codes for CASSYSFRGGNTIYF.

The CDR3 sequence is CASSFTGGNTGMDTQYF. CDR3 DNA sequence: TGTGCCAGCAGTTTCACCGGGGGGAACACAGGAATGGATACGCAGTATTTT. The rearrangement links TRBV6-5 to TRBJ2-3; 7 positions match TRBD2. Trimming at V came to 4 bases and at J to 6 bases, leaving 16 bases not matched to a gene. Germline V gene sequence: CDR1 MNHEY, CDR2 SVGAGI. This CDR3 spans 17 amino acids.

In this sample, this clonotype turned up a few times. CDR3 amino acids: CASSRRGVGLNTEAFF. CDR3 DNA: TGTGCCAGCAGTAGGAGGGGGGTCGGCTTGAACACTGAAGCTTTCTTT. The rearrangement links TRBV12-3 or TRBV12-4 to TRBJ1-1, with D perhaps TRBD1 (6 bases). The CDR3 extends over 16 amino acids. Trimming shortened V by 5 bases and J by 0 bases, and 16 bases separated the two germline ends.

In its sample, this clonotype was seen a few times. The chain combines TRBV9 with TRBJ2-2, with D perhaps being TRBD1 or TRBD2 (6 bases each). Germline CDR1 reads SGDLS; CDR2 reads YYNGEE. Trimming shortened V by 2 bases and J by 3 bases, and 14 bases separated the two germline ends. This CDR3 is 16 amino acids long. CDR3 nucleotides: TGTGCCAGCAGCGTCCAGCGGAGGGGGGACACCGGGGAGCTGTTTTTT. Encoded protein: CASSVQRRGDTGELFF.

At least ten counts were recorded for this clonotype. J is TRBJ1-1 and V is TRBV12-3 or TRBV12-4; D perhaps matches TRBD1 (5 bases). The ends were cut back, 6 bases at V and 1 base at J, with 9 bases in the middle. This CDR3 is built from 13 residues. CDR3 DNA sequence: TGTGCCAGCAGCTTTCAGGGGAACACTGAAGCTTTCTTT. Protein sequence: CASSFQGNTEAFF.

The DNA of the CDR3 is TGTGCCAGCAGTTTAAGGGACAGCCTAATCTATGGCTACACCTTC. Residues: CASSLRDSLIYGYTF. The chain uses TRBV12-3 or TRBV12-4 and TRBJ1-2; 7 bases line up with TRBD1. Trimming cost V 2 bases and J 4 bases; bases outside gene matches: 7. This CDR3 is built from 15 residues.

This clonotype was observed a few times. The chain combines TRBV13 with TRBJ2-1; TRBD1 agrees at 7 bases. Germline V gene lookup returns CDR1 PRHDT and CDR2 FYEKMQ (reference sequence). The V gene end was trimmed by 5 bases and the J gene end by 8 bases; junction bases not matched to a gene: 6. CDR3 length equals 13 residues. The CDR3 nucleotides are TGTGCCAGCAGCCCGACAGGGCACGATGAGCAGTTCTTC. Its protein is CASSPTGHDEQFF.

This clonotype was seen a few times. The V gene is TRBV10-3, the J gene TRBJ1-1; D uncertain. This CDR3 comprises 13 residues. The germline V and J ends were trimmed by 10 bases and 5 bases, with 17 bases remaining between them. Germline V gene data show CDR1 as ENHRY and CDR2 as SYGVKD. The CDR3 loop reads CATHREGETEAFF. CDR3 DNA: TGTGCCACCCACAGAGAGGGTGAAACTGAAGCTTTCTTT.

The chain is built from TRBV29-1 and TRBJ1-1, with TRBD1 matching over 9 bases. Losses at the gene ends were 5 bases for V and 9 bases for J; bases not matched to a gene: 13. The CDR3 extends over 14 amino acids. Germline-derived CDR1 and CDR2 are SQVTM and ANQGSEA. CDR3 nucleotide sequence: TGCAGCGTTCGGACAGGGGCGTTTTCCCCCCAAGCTTTCTTT. Amino acid sequence: CSVRTGAFSPQAFF.

The chain uses TRBV10-3 and TRBJ2-7; D may be TRBD1 (5 bases). Germline-derived CDR1 and CDR2 are ENHRY and SYGVKD. The CDR3 extends over 12 amino acids. The V and J ends lost 2 bases and 7 bases respectively, with 9 bases between them. The CDR3 here is CAISENPGEQYF. The CDR3 DNA sequence: TGTGCCATCAGTGAGAATCCAGGGGAGCAGTACTTC.

This clonotype appeared a few times. The chain joins TRBV20-1 to TRBJ2-1, with a possible D match to TRBD1 (5 bases). This CDR3 contains 14 residues. Germline V gene data show CDR1 as DFQATT and CDR2 as SNEGSKA (reference sequence). Trimming removed 6 bases at V and 4 bases at J, with 16 bases between. CDR3 region: CSATRGQPYNEQFF. DNA of the CDR3: TGCAGTGCAACCCGCGGACAACCTTACAATGAGCAGTTCTTC.

The sample holds a few counts of this clonotype. CDR3 amino acids: CASSLVPGNVDGYTF. DNA for the CDR3: TGTGCCAGCAGCTTGGTCCCGGGGAATGTTGATGGCTACACCTTC. The gene calls are TRBV5-5 and TRBJ1-2; no definite D call. The CDR3 loop spans 15 amino acids. With 0 bases removed from V and 6 bases from J, the gap between germline ends came to 15 bases. Germline V lookup: CDR1 SGHKS, CDR2 YYEKEE (reference sequence). Together with reference TRBV5-5 and TRBJ1-2, the CDR3 gives the full variable domain: DAGVTQSPTHLIKTRGQQVTLRCSPISGHKSVSWYQQVLGQGPQFIFQYYEKEERGRGNFPDRFSARQFPNYSSELNVNALLLGDSALYLCASSLVPGNVDGYTFGSGTRLTVV.

This clonotype was picked up a small number of times. The chain links TRBV20-1 to TRBJ2-7; 12 bases are shared with TRBD2. Per the germline V gene, CDR1 is DFQATT and CDR2 is SNEGSKA (reference sequence). The CDR3 covers 14 residues. J lost 0 bases, V lost 4 bases, and 1 base had no gene match. For the CDR3, the DNA is TGCAGTGCTACGACTAGCGGGAGCTCCTACGAGCAGTACTTC. This translates into CSATTSGSSYEQYF.

This clonotype was seen at least ten times. As DNA, the CDR3 is TGCGCCAGCAGCCACGCCGGACTAGCGGGAGTCACAGATACGCAGTATTTT. Translating it yields CASSHAGLAGVTDTQYF. The rearrangement links TRBV5-1 to TRBJ2-3; 13 bases are a match to TRBD2. This CDR3 spans 17 amino acids. Germline-derived CDR1 and CDR2 are SGHRS and YFSETQ. Trimming removed 4 bases from V and 2 bases from J; junction bases left unmatched: 7. The full variable domain, in which reference TRBV5-1 and TRBJ2-3 provide the parts outside the CDR3, is KAGVTQTPRYLIKTRGQQVTLSCSPISGHRSVSWYQQTPGQGLQFLFEYFSETQRNKGNFPGRFSGRQFSNSRSEMNVSTLELGDSALYLCASSHAGLAGVTDTQYFGPGTRLTVL.

This chain connects TRBV3-1 to TRBJ1-3; D not resolved. The V and J ends lost 2 bases and 9 bases respectively, with 8 bases between them. This CDR3 is 12 amino acids long. Germline CDR1 and CDR2: LGHDT and YNNKEL (reference sequence). CDR3 loop: CASSQSGGTIYF. In DNA, the CDR3 is TGTGCCAGCAGCCAATCCGGTGGCACCATATATTTT.

This chain joins TRBV10-1 and TRBJ2-7, with TRBD2 identical over 10 bases. Germline trimming cut 8 bases from V and 5 bases from J; bases unmatched to any gene: 3. Germline CDR1 is WNHNN and CDR2 is SYGVQD (reference sequence). The CDR3 runs 12 residues. The CDR3 DNA reads as TGCGCCAGCTCCGGACTAGCGGACGAGCAGTACTTC. Protein product: CASSGLADEQYF.